These T cell receptor beta chains were read from a single sample in a study of control samples from healthy donors and cancer patients. Assay used: immunoSEQ multiplex PCR; TCRdb lists only in-frame clones, some missing. The data contain approximately 58,000 clones, around 87% of them seen just once; the ten biggest clones take up about 13%. Sequencing was done on a sample of PBMCs. The receptor source for this set is a woman aged 55 to 70 with lung cancer. Each CDR3 is given with its conserved first and last residue. The D gene is left open where the match is weak. A clone size is listed for some rows: how often the clone was seen (once, few, many), or a class if it is expanded.

cdr3_nt: TGTGCCAGCAGCCGTTTCCGGGACAGGGTTTACGAGCAGTACTTC; cdr3_aa: CASSRFRDRVYEQYF; d_call: TRBD1; clone_size: -; j_call: TRBJ2-7; v_call: TRBV3-1/TRBV3-2
cdr3_nt: TGTGCCAGCAGTGAATGGGCAGGGCCTTACAATGAGCAGTTCTTC; cdr3_aa: CASSEWAGPYNEQFF; d_call: -; clone_size: -; j_call: TRBJ2-1; v_call: TRBV2
cdr3_nt: TGCGCCAGCAGCTTGAGCAGGAACACCGGGGAGCTGTTTTTT; cdr3_aa: CASSLSRNTGELFF; d_call: -; clone_size: once; j_call: TRBJ2-2; v_call: TRBV5-1
cdr3_nt: TGTGCCAGCAGCTTTCGGCGGACTAGCACAGATACGCAGTATTTT; cdr3_aa: CASSFRRTSTDTQYF; d_call: -; clone_size: -; j_call: TRBJ2-3; v_call: TRBV7-8
cdr3_nt: TGTGCCAGCCCGGGGGGTAGGACCAGGGACAACGAGCAGTACTTC; cdr3_aa: CASPGGRTRDNEQYF; d_call: -; clone_size: -; j_call: TRBJ2-7; v_call: TRBV11-2
cdr3_nt: TGTGCCAGCAGCCAAGACGGGGTCCGAACGCAGTATTTT; cdr3_aa: CASSQDGVRTQYF; d_call: -; clone_size: -; j_call: TRBJ2-3; v_call: TRBV3-1/TRBV3-2
cdr3_nt: TGTGCCAGCAGTTACCGCGCCGTATGGCATTCACCCCTCCACTTT; cdr3_aa: CASSYRAVWHSPLHF; d_call: -; clone_size: -; j_call: TRBJ1-6; v_call: TRBV6-2/TRBV6-3
cdr3_nt: TGTGCCACCAGCAGGGACAGGGGGCTGGGCCAGCCCCAGCATTTT; cdr3_aa: CATSRDRGLGQPQHF; d_call: TRBD1; clone_size: -; j_call: TRBJ1-5; v_call: TRBV15
cdr3_nt: TGTGCCAGCAGCACTCAGGGGGCCACTGAAGCTTTCTTT; cdr3_aa: CASSTQGATEAFF; d_call: TRBD1; clone_size: once; j_call: TRBJ1-1; v_call: TRBV2
cdr3_nt: TGTGCCAGTAGAAGGACAGGGCTCAACTATGGCTACACCTTC; cdr3_aa: CASRRTGLNYGYTF; d_call: TRBD1; clone_size: -; j_call: TRBJ1-2; v_call: TRBV19
cdr3_nt: TGTGCCACCAGCAGATCGAGCGGGGACCCCTACAATGAGCAGTTCTTC; cdr3_aa: CATSRSSGDPYNEQFF; d_call: TRBD2; clone_size: -; j_call: TRBJ2-1; v_call: TRBV15
cdr3_nt: TGTGCCAGCAGCGTAGGTAGCCACTGGGATTCACCCCTCCACTTT; cdr3_aa: CASSVGSHWDSPLHF; d_call: -; clone_size: -; j_call: TRBJ1-6; v_call: TRBV9
cdr3_nt: TGTGCCAGCGGAACTAGCGGTAGCTCCTACGAGCAGTACTTC; cdr3_aa: CASGTSGSSYEQYF; d_call: TRBD2; clone_size: -; j_call: TRBJ2-7; v_call: TRBV3-1/TRBV3-2
cdr3_nt: TGCAGTGCTAGTGTGACGGTGAGTGAAGCTTTCTTT; cdr3_aa: CSASVTVSEAFF; d_call: -; clone_size: -; j_call: TRBJ1-1; v_call: TRBV20-1
cdr3_nt: TGTGCCAGCAGTGAATCGCCAGACCTCTATGGCTACACCTTC; cdr3_aa: CASSESPDLYGYTF; d_call: -; clone_size: -; j_call: TRBJ1-2; v_call: TRBV2
cdr3_nt: TGTGCCAGCAGACCCGGGGGGGTGCGCGAGATCACAGATACGCAGTATTTT; cdr3_aa: CASRPGGVREITDTQYF; d_call: TRBD2; clone_size: -; j_call: TRBJ2-3; v_call: TRBV28
cdr3_nt: TGTGCCAGCAGCTTAGAGACAACGTCAAGTGAGCAGTTCTTC; cdr3_aa: CASSLETTSSEQFF; d_call: -; clone_size: -; j_call: TRBJ2-1; v_call: TRBV7-9
cdr3_nt: TGTGCCACCCGAGGTCGCCGGGAACTGGGGGAGCAGTTCTTC; cdr3_aa: CATRGRRELGEQFF; d_call: -; clone_size: -; j_call: TRBJ2-1; v_call: TRBV24-1
cdr3_nt: TGCGCCAGCAGCGACCCGGGACTAGCGGGAGCTAGGGAGACCCAGTACTTC; cdr3_aa: CASSDPGLAGARETQYF; d_call: TRBD2; clone_size: -; j_call: TRBJ2-5; v_call: TRBV5-1
cdr3_nt: TGCGCCAGCAGCCTACAGAGGGCATACTCACCCCTCCACTTT; cdr3_aa: CASSLQRAYSPLHF; d_call: -; clone_size: -; j_call: TRBJ1-6; v_call: TRBV4-1
cdr3_nt: TGTGCCAGCACCCCCAGGGGAGGCAATAATTCACCCCTCCACTTT; cdr3_aa: CASTPRGGNNSPLHF; d_call: -; clone_size: few; j_call: TRBJ1-6; v_call: TRBV2
cdr3_nt: TGCGCCAGCAGCATCTTGACAGGGGGGAATGAGCAGTTCTTC; cdr3_aa: CASSILTGGNEQFF; d_call: TRBD1; clone_size: -; j_call: TRBJ2-1; v_call: TRBV5-1
cdr3_nt: TGTGCCAGCACCCTGGTCAGGAGCCCCTACGAGCAGTACTTC; cdr3_aa: CASTLVRSPYEQYF; d_call: -; clone_size: -; j_call: TRBJ2-7; v_call: TRBV5-6
cdr3_nt: TGCGCCAGCAGCCAAGATCGCGGACAGGAGAAACTGTTTTTT; cdr3_aa: CASSQDRGQEKLFF; d_call: TRBD1; clone_size: -; j_call: TRBJ1-4; v_call: TRBV4-1
cdr3_nt: TGTGCCAGCAGTCAGGGGGGAGGGACCCAGTACTTC; cdr3_aa: CASSQGGGTQYF; d_call: -; clone_size: -; j_call: TRBJ2-5; v_call: TRBV2
cdr3_nt: TGTGCCAGCAGCCCCACTGGGGCCGCGAAGTTCAACTATGGCTACACCTTC; cdr3_aa: CASSPTGAAKFNYGYTF; d_call: -; clone_size: -; j_call: TRBJ1-2; v_call: TRBV7-3
cdr3_nt: TGTGCCAGCAGCCAAGGAGCGACCCAAGAGACCCAGTACTTC; cdr3_aa: CASSQGATQETQYF; d_call: -; clone_size: -; j_call: TRBJ2-5; v_call: TRBV4-2
cdr3_nt: TGTGCCAGTAGGCTGGGGGGGGCGAGCACTGAAGCTTTCTTT; cdr3_aa: CASRLGGASTEAFF; d_call: -; clone_size: -; j_call: TRBJ1-1; v_call: TRBV19
cdr3_nt: TGCGCCAGCACCCTCGGACAGGGGATATTCTACGAGCAGTACTTC; cdr3_aa: CASTLGQGIFYEQYF; d_call: TRBD1; clone_size: -; j_call: TRBJ2-7; v_call: TRBV5-1
cdr3_nt: TGTGCCAGCAGTTACCGCCGGGACAACTCCTACGAGCAGTACTTC; cdr3_aa: CASSYRRDNSYEQYF; d_call: -; clone_size: medium-sized; j_call: TRBJ2-7; v_call: TRBV6-5
cdr3_nt: TGTGCCTGGCGCCCTCAGGGAAACAATTCACCCCTCCACTTT; cdr3_aa: CAWRPQGNNSPLHF; d_call: -; clone_size: -; j_call: TRBJ1-6; v_call: TRBV30
cdr3_nt: TGTGCCACGGGGGACAGCCCTAATTCACCCCTCCACTTT; cdr3_aa: CATGDSPNSPLHF; d_call: TRBD1; clone_size: -; j_call: TRBJ1-6; v_call: TRBV19
cdr3_nt: TGTGCCAGCAGCGCGGCTAGTAAGAATGAGCAGTTCTTC; cdr3_aa: CASSAASKNEQFF; d_call: -; clone_size: once; j_call: TRBJ2-1; v_call: TRBV27
cdr3_nt: TGCGCCAGCAACCCTTTCAGGGGGCTTGAAGAGACCCAGTACTTC; cdr3_aa: CASNPFRGLEETQYF; d_call: TRBD1; clone_size: -; j_call: TRBJ2-5; v_call: TRBV5-1
cdr3_nt: TGCGCCAGCAGCTTGGAAGGCGGGGGGGCCTCAGAGACCCAGTACTTC; cdr3_aa: CASSLEGGGASETQYF; d_call: TRBD2; clone_size: -; j_call: TRBJ2-5; v_call: TRBV5-1
cdr3_nt: TGTGCCACCAGCAGAGGTGGGACAGGGGGCCGAGAACTGTTTTTT; cdr3_aa: CATSRGGTGGRELFF; d_call: TRBD1; clone_size: -; j_call: TRBJ1-4; v_call: TRBV15
cdr3_nt: TGTGCCAGCAGTGTGGGGATGGGGACACTGAACACTGAAGCTTTCTTT; cdr3_aa: CASSVGMGTLNTEAFF; d_call: -; clone_size: -; j_call: TRBJ1-1; v_call: TRBV27
cdr3_nt: TGTGCCAGCAGCTTAGGTCTCATCCTAGCGGGGGGGGTTAATGAGCAGTTCTTC; cdr3_aa: CASSLGLILAGGVNEQFF; d_call: TRBD2; clone_size: -; j_call: TRBJ2-1; v_call: TRBV11-2
cdr3_nt: TGTGCCAGCACGACAGGGGCCAACTCTGGGGCCAACGTCCTGACTTTC; cdr3_aa: CASTTGANSGANVLTF; d_call: TRBD1; clone_size: -; j_call: TRBJ2-6; v_call: TRBV2
cdr3_nt: TGTGCCAGCACCCGAAGCAATCAGCCCCAGCATTTT; cdr3_aa: CASTRSNQPQHF; d_call: -; clone_size: -; j_call: TRBJ1-5; v_call: TRBV7-2
cdr3_nt: TGCGCCAGCAGTGAGGGCAGCCAAGAGACCCAGTACTTC; cdr3_aa: CASSEGSQETQYF; d_call: -; clone_size: -; j_call: TRBJ2-5; v_call: TRBV5-1
cdr3_nt: TGTGCCAGTGGGACTAGCGTTGGCACAGATACGCAGTATTTT; cdr3_aa: CASGTSVGTDTQYF; d_call: TRBD2; clone_size: -; j_call: TRBJ2-3; v_call: TRBV14
cdr3_nt: TGTGCCAGCTCACCAAGGCTGGGACATGGTTACTTC; cdr3_aa: CASSPRLGHGYF; d_call: -; clone_size: -; j_call: TRBJ2-7; v_call: TRBV18
cdr3_nt: TGTGCCAGCAGCCTTTTACAGGGGCCAGATACGCAGTATTTT; cdr3_aa: CASSLLQGPDTQYF; d_call: -; clone_size: once; j_call: TRBJ2-3; v_call: TRBV21-1
cdr3_nt: TGTGCCAGCAGTGAAGCGGTCGGGACGGCGAGAGGCTACACCTTC; cdr3_aa: CASSEAVGTARGYTF; d_call: -; clone_size: -; j_call: TRBJ1-2; v_call: TRBV2
cdr3_nt: TGTGCCACCGGCTACCCCGACAGCCTGAACTATGGCTACACCTTC; cdr3_aa: CATGYPDSLNYGYTF; d_call: -; clone_size: -; j_call: TRBJ1-2; v_call: TRBV6-5
cdr3_nt: TGTGCCAGCAGTGTGGAAAAGGGAGGTACGGAGCAGTACTTC; cdr3_aa: CASSVEKGGTEQYF; d_call: -; clone_size: -; j_call: TRBJ2-7; v_call: TRBV2
cdr3_nt: TGTGCCAGCAGTGGGGGGACTAGCGGGTCCTACGAGCAGTACTTC; cdr3_aa: CASSGGTSGSYEQYF; d_call: TRBD2; clone_size: -; j_call: TRBJ2-7; v_call: TRBV28
cdr3_nt: TGTGCCAGTAGTATGATGGGGTACGGTGAGCAGTTCTTC; cdr3_aa: CASSMMGYGEQFF; d_call: -; clone_size: -; j_call: TRBJ2-1; v_call: TRBV19
cdr3_nt: TGTGCCAGCAGCCCCCGGACCAATTCACCCCTCCACTTT; cdr3_aa: CASSPRTNSPLHF; d_call: -; clone_size: -; j_call: TRBJ1-6; v_call: TRBV3-1/TRBV3-2
cdr3_nt: TGTGCCAGCAGCTTAGGCAGGAACACTGAAGCTTTCTTT; cdr3_aa: CASSLGRNTEAFF; d_call: -; clone_size: -; j_call: TRBJ1-1; v_call: TRBV11-1
cdr3_nt: TGCAGTGCTAGTCCCTCAGGGGGGCTATATTCACCCCTCCACTTT; cdr3_aa: CSASPSGGLYSPLHF; d_call: TRBD1; clone_size: once; j_call: TRBJ1-6; v_call: TRBV20-1
cdr3_nt: TGTGCCAGCAGATCCAGGAGCTCCTACGAGCAGTACTTC; cdr3_aa: CASRSRSSYEQYF; d_call: -; clone_size: once; j_call: TRBJ2-7; v_call: TRBV3-1/TRBV3-2
cdr3_nt: TGTGCCAGCAGCTTAGTGGGACCTGTTAGCAATCAGCCCCAGCATTTT; cdr3_aa: CASSLVGPVSNQPQHF; d_call: -; clone_size: -; j_call: TRBJ1-5; v_call: TRBV7-2
cdr3_nt: TGCGCCAGCAGCTTGGGTTCTAGCGGATCAATAGATACGCAGTATTTT; cdr3_aa: CASSLGSSGSIDTQYF; d_call: TRBD2; clone_size: once; j_call: TRBJ2-3; v_call: TRBV5-1